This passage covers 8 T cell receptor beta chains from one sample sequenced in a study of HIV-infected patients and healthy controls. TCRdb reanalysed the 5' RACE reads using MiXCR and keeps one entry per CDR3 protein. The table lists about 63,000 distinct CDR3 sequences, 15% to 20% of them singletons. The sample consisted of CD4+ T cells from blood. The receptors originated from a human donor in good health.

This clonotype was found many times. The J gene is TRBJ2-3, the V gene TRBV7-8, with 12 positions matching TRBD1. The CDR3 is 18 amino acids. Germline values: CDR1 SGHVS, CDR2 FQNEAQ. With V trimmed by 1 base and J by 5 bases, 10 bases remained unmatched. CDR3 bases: TGTGCCAGCAGCTTAGTAGCTGGGACAGGGGGCGCGATAGATACGCAGTATTTT. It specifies CASSLVAGTGGAIDTQYF.

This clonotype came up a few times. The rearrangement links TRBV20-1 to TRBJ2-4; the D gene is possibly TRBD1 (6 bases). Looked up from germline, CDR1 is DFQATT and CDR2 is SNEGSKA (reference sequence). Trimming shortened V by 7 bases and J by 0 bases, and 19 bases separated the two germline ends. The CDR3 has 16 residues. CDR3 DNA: TGCAGTGGATGTTCCACAGGGAGTGGAGCCAAAAACATTCAGTACTTC. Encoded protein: CSGCSTGSGAKNIQYF.

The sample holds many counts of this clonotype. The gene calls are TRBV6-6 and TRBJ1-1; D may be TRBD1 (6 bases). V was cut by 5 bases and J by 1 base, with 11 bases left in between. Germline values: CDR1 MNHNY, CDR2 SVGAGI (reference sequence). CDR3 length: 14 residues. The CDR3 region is CASSTGHQNTEAFF. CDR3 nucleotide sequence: TGTGCCAGCAGTACGGGACACCAGAACACTGAAGCTTTCTTT.

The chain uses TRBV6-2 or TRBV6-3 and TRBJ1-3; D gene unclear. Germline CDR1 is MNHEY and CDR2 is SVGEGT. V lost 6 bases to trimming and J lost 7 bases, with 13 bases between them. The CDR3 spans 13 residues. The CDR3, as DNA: TGTGCCAGCAGCTACCCGAACGGCAACACCATATATTTT. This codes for CASSYPNGNTIYF.

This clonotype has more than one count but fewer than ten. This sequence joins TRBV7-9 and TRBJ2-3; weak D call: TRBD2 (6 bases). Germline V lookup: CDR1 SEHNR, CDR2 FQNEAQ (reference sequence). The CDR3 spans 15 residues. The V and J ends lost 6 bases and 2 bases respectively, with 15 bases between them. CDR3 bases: TGTGCCAGCAGTTGGACCAGCGGGCCCACAGATACGCAGTATTTT. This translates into CASSWTSGPTDTQYF. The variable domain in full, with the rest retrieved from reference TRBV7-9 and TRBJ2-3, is DTGVSQNPRHKITKRGQNVTFRCDPISEHNRLYWYRQTLGQGPEFLTYFQNEAQLEKSRLLSDRFSAERPKGSFSTLEIQRTEQGDSAMYLCASSWTSGPTDTQYFGPGTRLTVL.

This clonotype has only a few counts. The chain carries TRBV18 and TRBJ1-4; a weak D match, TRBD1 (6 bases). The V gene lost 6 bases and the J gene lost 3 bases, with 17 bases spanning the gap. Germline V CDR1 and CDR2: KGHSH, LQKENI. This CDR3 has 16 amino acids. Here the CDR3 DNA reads TGTGCCAGCTCTCAGGGGCAGCTCGAAGCTAATGAAAAACTGTTTTTT. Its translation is CASSQGQLEANEKLFF. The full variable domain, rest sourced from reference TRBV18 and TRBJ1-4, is NAGVMQNPRHLVRRRGQEARLRCSPMKGHSHVYWYRQLPEEGLKFMVYLQKENIIDESGMPKERFSAEFPKEGPSILRIQQVVRGDSAAYFCASSQGQLEANEKLFFGSGTQLSVL.

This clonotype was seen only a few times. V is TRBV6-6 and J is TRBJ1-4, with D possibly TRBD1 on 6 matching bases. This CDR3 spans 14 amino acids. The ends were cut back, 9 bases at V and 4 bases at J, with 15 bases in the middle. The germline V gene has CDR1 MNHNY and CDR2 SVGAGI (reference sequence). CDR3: CASYPKGGNEKLFF. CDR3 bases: TGTGCCAGTTACCCAAAAGGGGGTAATGAAAAACTGTTTTTT.

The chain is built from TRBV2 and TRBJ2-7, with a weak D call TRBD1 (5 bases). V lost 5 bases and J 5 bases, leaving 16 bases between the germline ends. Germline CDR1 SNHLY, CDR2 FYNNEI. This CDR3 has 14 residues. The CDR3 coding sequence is TGTGCCAGCAGTACTCTTTGGGGCATCAACGAGCAGTACTTC. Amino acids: CASSTLWGINEQYF.